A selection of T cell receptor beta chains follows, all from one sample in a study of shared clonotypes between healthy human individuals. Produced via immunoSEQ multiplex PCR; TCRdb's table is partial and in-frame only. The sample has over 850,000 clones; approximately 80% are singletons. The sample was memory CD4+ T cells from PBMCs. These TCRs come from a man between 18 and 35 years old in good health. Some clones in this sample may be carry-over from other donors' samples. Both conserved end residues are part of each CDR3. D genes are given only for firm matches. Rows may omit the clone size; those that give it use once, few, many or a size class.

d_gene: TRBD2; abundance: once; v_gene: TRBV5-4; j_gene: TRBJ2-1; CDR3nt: TGTGCCAGCAGCGGACTAGCGGGAGTAGAGGCCTACAATGAGCAGTTCTTC; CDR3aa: CASSGLAGVEAYNEQFF
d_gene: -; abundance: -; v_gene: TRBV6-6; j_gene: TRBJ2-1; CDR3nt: TGTGCCAGCAGCAACAGTCCCCCCAATGAGCAGTTCTTC; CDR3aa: CASSNSPPNEQFF
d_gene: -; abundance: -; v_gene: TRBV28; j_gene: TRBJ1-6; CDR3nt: TGTGCCAGCAGTTTACGGGGGAATAATTCACCCCTCCACTTT; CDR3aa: CASSLRGNNSPLHF
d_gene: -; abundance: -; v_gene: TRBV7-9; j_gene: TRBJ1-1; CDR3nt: TGTGCCAGCAGCTTGGGAACCAGGACGGTCGTCGCTGAAGCTTTCTTT; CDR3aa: CASSLGTRTVVAEAFF
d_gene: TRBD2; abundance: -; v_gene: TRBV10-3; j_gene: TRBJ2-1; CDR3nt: TGTGCCATCAGGATGACTAGCGCTTATGAGCAGTTCTTC; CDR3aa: CAIRMTSAYEQFF
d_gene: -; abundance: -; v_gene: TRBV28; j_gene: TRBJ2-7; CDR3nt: TGTGCCAGCGCTGTGGCCTACGAGCAGTACTTC; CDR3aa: CASAVAYEQYF
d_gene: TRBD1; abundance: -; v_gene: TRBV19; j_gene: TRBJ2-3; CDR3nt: TGTGCCAGTAGTCCCCCCGGGACAGGGGATAAAGATACGCAGTATTTT; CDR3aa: CASSPPGTGDKDTQYF
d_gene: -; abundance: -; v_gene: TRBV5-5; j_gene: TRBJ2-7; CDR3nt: TGTGCCAGCAGCTTGTTCCAGCGCAAAGCCTACGAGCAGTACTTC; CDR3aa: CASSLFQRKAYEQYF
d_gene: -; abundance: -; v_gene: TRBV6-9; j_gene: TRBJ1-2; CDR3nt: TGTGCCAGCAGCCCCCCGGGACAAATACACTATGGCTACACCTTC; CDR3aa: CASSPPGQIHYGYTF
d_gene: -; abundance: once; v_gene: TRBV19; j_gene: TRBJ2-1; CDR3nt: TGTGCCAGTAGTACAGGGTGGGGCTCCTACAATGAGCAGTTCTTC; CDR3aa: CASSTGWGSYNEQFF
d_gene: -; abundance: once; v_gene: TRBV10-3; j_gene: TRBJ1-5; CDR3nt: TGTGCCATCAGCCTAGAAAACTTACAGCCCCAGCATTTT; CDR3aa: CAISLENLQPQHF
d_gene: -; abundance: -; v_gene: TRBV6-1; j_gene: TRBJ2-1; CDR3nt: TGTGCCAGCAGTGGGGAAGAACACTCCTACAATGAGCAGTTCTTC; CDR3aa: CASSGEEHSYNEQFF
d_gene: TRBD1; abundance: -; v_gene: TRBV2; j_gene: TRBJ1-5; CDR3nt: TGTGCCAGCAGTGGGACAGGCCCGGCCCAGCCCCAGCATTTT; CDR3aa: CASSGTGPAQPQHF
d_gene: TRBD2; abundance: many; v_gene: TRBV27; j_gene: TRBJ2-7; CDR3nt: TGTGCCAGCAGTTTATCTATCCGCGGACAGCGGGAGCTTCCCTACGAGCAGTACTTC; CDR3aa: CASSLSIRGQRELPYEQYF
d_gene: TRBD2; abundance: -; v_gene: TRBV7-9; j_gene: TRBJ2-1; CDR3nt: TGTGCCAGCAGCTCAGGGGTTCAACTAGCGGTCGTCGATGAGCAGTTCTTC; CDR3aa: CASSSGVQLAVVDEQFF
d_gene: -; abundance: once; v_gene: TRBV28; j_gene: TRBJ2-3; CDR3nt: TGTGCCAGCAGGGTCGACCGGGGGACCACAGATACGCAGTATTTT; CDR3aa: CASRVDRGTTDTQYF
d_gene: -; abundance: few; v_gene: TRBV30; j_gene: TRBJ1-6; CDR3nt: TGTGCCTGGAGTAGGAGAAATTCACCCCTCCACTTT; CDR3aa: CAWSRRNSPLHF
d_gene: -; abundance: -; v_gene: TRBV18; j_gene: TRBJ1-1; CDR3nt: TGTGCCAGCTCACAGTCAGGGAGCACTGAAGCTTTCTTT; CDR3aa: CASSQSGSTEAFF
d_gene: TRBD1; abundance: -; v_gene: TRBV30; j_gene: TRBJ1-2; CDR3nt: TGTGCCTGGAGTCGAACCGGACAGGGGGCGGGGGGCTACACCTTC; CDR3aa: CAWSRTGQGAGGYTF
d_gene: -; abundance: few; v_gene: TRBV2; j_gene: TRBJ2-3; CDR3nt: TGTGCCAGCAGTGAATGGGCAGATACGCAGTATTTT; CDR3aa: CASSEWADTQYF
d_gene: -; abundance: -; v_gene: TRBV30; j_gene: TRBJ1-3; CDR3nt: TGTGCCTGGAGTGAGCCGGGCAGGGGAAACACCATATATTTT; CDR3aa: CAWSEPGRGNTIYF
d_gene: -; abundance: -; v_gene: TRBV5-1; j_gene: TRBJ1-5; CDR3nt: TGCGCCAGCAGCTTGGGATTTCCCCAAGGGGGCAATCAGCCCCAGCATTTT; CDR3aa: CASSLGFPQGGNQPQHF
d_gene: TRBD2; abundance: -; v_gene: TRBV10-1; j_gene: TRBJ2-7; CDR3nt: TGCGCCAGCAGGGGCCTCGAGCGGGAACGTCATTCGTACGAGCAGTACTTC; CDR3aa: CASRGLERERHSYEQYF
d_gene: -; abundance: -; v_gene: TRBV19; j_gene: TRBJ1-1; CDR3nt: TGTGCCAGTAGTATCTCGGCGTACACTGAAGCTTTCTTT; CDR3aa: CASSISAYTEAFF
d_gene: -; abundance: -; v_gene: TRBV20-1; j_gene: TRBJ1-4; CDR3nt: TGCAGTGCTAGGTTCAATGAAAAACTGTTTTTT; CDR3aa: CSARFNEKLFF
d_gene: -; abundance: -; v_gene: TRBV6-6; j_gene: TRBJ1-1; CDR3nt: TGTGCCAGCAGTTACGACCCGGGGATGACTGAAGCTTTCTTT; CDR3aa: CASSYDPGMTEAFF
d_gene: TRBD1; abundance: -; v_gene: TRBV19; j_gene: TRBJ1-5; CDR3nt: TGTGCCAGTAGCCCGGGACAGATCAATCAGCCCCAGCATTTT; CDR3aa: CASSPGQINQPQHF
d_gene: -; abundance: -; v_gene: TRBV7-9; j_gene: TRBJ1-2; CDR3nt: TGTGCCAGCAGCCCAGACGGTAACTATGGCTACACCTTC; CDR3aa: CASSPDGNYGYTF
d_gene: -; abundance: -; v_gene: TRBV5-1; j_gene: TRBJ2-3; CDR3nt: TGCGCCAGCTCTAGCACCAGCACAGATACGCAGTATTTT; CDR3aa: CASSSTSTDTQYF
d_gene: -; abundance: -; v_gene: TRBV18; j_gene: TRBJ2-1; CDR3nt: TGTGCCAGCTCACCAGCGACCTACTACAATGAGCAGTTCTTC; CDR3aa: CASSPATYYNEQFF
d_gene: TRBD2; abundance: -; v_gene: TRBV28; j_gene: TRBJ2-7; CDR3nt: TGTGCCAGCAGGAGGAGGGAGGGGCTTTACGAGCAGTACTTC; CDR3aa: CASRRREGLYEQYF
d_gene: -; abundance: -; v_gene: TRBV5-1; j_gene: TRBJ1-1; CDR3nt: TGCGCCAGCAGCAGAGACAGACAGAACACTGAAGCTTTCTTT; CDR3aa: CASSRDRQNTEAFF
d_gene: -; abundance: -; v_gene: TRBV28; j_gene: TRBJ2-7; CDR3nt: TGTGCCAGCAGTTTCTCTACCTGGCAGGTGGGGATGGGCGAGCAGTACTTC; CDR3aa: CASSFSTWQVGMGEQYF
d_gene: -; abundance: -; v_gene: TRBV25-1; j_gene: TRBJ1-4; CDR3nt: TGTGCCAGCAGTGAATCGGTAGGGTTTATGGAAACTAATGAAAAACTGTTTTTT; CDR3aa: CASSESVGFMETNEKLFF
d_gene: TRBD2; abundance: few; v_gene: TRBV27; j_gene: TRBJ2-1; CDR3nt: TGTGCCACCGCACGGGAGGAATACTACAATGAGCAGTTCTTC; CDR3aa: CATAREEYYNEQFF
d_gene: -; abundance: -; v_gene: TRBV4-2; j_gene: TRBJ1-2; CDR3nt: TGTGCCAGCAGCCCGCGGACAGAATTTAACTATGGCTACACCTTC; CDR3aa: CASSPRTEFNYGYTF